This T cell receptor beta chain appears in the sequencing data of a study of OX40 agonist ivuxolimab in advanced cancers. Study background: Ivuxolimab, an agonistic anti-OX40 (CD134) antibody, was given to patients.

The CDR3 is 13 residues long. Germline V gene sequence: CDR1 MNHEY, CDR2 SVGAGI. With V trimmed by 4 bases and J by 5 bases, 5 bases remained unmatched. The assay was immunoSEQ multiplex PCR, and TCRdb's table has in-frame clones only and misses some. The sample comprises under 20,000 clones, around two thirds of which are singletons, and about 21% rests with the top ten. The gene calls are TRBV6-5 and TRBJ2-7; 7 bases fit TRBD1. The source is an adult with an advanced solid tumor such as melanoma, head and neck, liver or kidney cancer. Sequencing was performed on CD4+ or CD8+ T cells sorted from blood, taken in a trial of the OX40 agonist ivuxolimab. The CDR3 region is CASSSGTVNEQYF. The DNA of the CDR3 is TGTGCCAGCAGTTCCGGGACAGTGAACGAGCAGTACTTC.